This T cell receptor beta chain appears in the sequencing data of a study of T-cell memory formation after mild COVID-19. One entry per CDR3 protein, called by TCRdb with MiXCR from the 5' RACE reads. The sample lists under 250,000 distinct CDR3 sequences; over 9.5% were seen once. Germline-derived CDR1 and CDR2 are DFQATT and SNEGSKA (reference sequence). V shed 1 base and J 10 bases; nucleotides not matched to a gene: 9. This CDR3 has 15 amino acids. The chain links TRBV20-1 to TRBJ2-1, with 11 bases aligning to TRBD2. Sequencing was done on a sample of PBMCs or a T cell subset sorted from them (not recorded which). The sequence was collected from a young man who had mild COVID-19 (a few samples of this study predate the infection). Cell type and time point are not known. The CDR3 sequence is CSARAVGTSGPEQFF. The CDR3, as DNA: TGCAGTGCTAGAGCGGTCGGGACTAGCGGCCCGGAGCAGTTCTTC.